This T cell receptor (beta chain) came from a study of CD8 T cells in ankylosing spondylitis. Broader study findings: The disease-linked clones had a CD8+ phenotype and low blood frequencies. It appeared that ankylosing spondylitis blood was characterized by a TCR beta motif of several highly homologous variants. Significantly higher representation of disease-linked clones was reported for matched ankylosing spondylitis synovial fluid.

CDR1 KGHSH and CDR2 LQKENI come from the germline V gene. The CDR3 sequence is 14 residues long. Between the trimmed V and J ends, which lost 3 bases and 7 bases, there was a span of 15 bases. On this clonotype itself: Its target is not known.

As the method for making TCR beta libraries, quantitative 5'-RACE with molecular barcodes was used. One entry per CDR3 protein, called by TCRdb with MiXCR from the 5' RACE reads. This table has 670,000 or so distinct CDR3 sequences, over 15% appearing once. The receptor's source is a male donor with ankylosing spondylitis. Sequenced material: blood, either unsorted or a sorted T cell fraction (not recorded which). V gene TRBV18 combines with J gene TRBJ1-2; D call uncertain. The CDR3 region has the DNA TGTGCCAGCTCACCGAGGGTGGACCGGTCTGGCTACACCTTC. Amino acids: CASSPRVDRSGYTF.